These T cell receptor beta chains were read from a single sample in a study of shared clonotypes between healthy human individuals. TCRdb keeps only in-frame clones here, not all; method: immunoSEQ multiplex PCR. The table has just over 2,000,000 clones, 85% to 95% seen once. Sequencing used naive CD8+ T cells sorted from blood. These TCRs come from a man between 18 and 35 years old in good health. The CDR3 runs from the conserved cysteine through the conserved F or W. Each record gives: V gene, D gene, clone size, J gene, CDR3 DNA, CDR3 protein. D genes are given only for firm matches. Clone size is not always given. Where it is, it says once, few, many or a class for expanded clones.

v_gene: TRBV25-1
d_gene: TRBD1
abundance: once
j_gene: TRBJ2-2
CDR3nt: TGTGCCAGCACAGGACAGGGAGGATTCACCGGGGAGCTGTTTTTT
CDR3aa: CASTGQGGFTGELFF

v_gene: TRBV6-1
d_gene: TRBD1
abundance: NA
j_gene: TRBJ2-7
CDR3nt: TGTGCCAGCAGTTTCAGGACAGGACCCGGGTACGAGCAGTACTTC
CDR3aa: CASSFRTGPGYEQYF

v_gene: TRBV6-5
d_gene: TRBD1
abundance: NA
j_gene: TRBJ2-7
CDR3nt: TGTGCCAGCAGTTTGACAGGGTTACACTACGAGCAGTACTTC
CDR3aa: CASSLTGLHYEQYF

v_gene: TRBV2
d_gene: NA
abundance: NA
j_gene: TRBJ2-1
CDR3nt: TGTGCCAGCAGTGAACTAGGAGTCTACAATGAGCAGTTCTTC
CDR3aa: CASSELGVYNEQFF

v_gene: TRBV10-2
d_gene: NA
abundance: NA
j_gene: TRBJ1-4
CDR3nt: TGCGCCAGCAGTGACGGGGGTGTGGGGGAAAAACTGTTTTTT
CDR3aa: CASSDGGVGEKLFF

v_gene: TRBV30
d_gene: NA
abundance: NA
j_gene: TRBJ1-2
CDR3nt: TGTGCCGCAGGTCGGCCACACGGCTACACCTTC
CDR3aa: CAAGRPHGYTF

v_gene: TRBV6-5
d_gene: NA
abundance: NA
j_gene: TRBJ2-7
CDR3nt: TGTGCCAGCAGTTACTCGGTTGGGACAAACTACGAGCAGTACTTC
CDR3aa: CASSYSVGTNYEQYF

v_gene: TRBV9
d_gene: NA
abundance: NA
j_gene: TRBJ2-7
CDR3nt: TGTGCCAGCAGCGTAGCGGAATTCGGTTACGAGCAGTACTTC
CDR3aa: CASSVAEFGYEQYF

v_gene: TRBV30
d_gene: NA
abundance: NA
j_gene: TRBJ1-5
CDR3nt: TGTGCCTGGAGTCCAACAGGGAGCGGCCAGCCCCAGCATTTT
CDR3aa: CAWSPTGSGQPQHF

v_gene: TRBV4-3
d_gene: TRBD2
abundance: NA
j_gene: TRBJ2-3
CDR3nt: TGCGCCAGCAGCCAAGATCGCGCGGGAGTGGGCGGAGATACGCAGTATTTT
CDR3aa: CASSQDRAGVGGDTQYF

v_gene: TRBV6-1
d_gene: NA
abundance: NA
j_gene: TRBJ1-6
CDR3nt: TGTGCCAGCAGTGAACATCCCCGGGGGGCCTATAATTCACCCCTCCACTTT
CDR3aa: CASSEHPRGAYNSPLHF

v_gene: TRBV5-6
d_gene: TRBD1
abundance: NA
j_gene: TRBJ2-7
CDR3nt: TGTGCCAGCAGCCCGGGGACAGAAACCTACGAGCAGTACTTC
CDR3aa: CASSPGTETYEQYF

v_gene: TRBV7-9
d_gene: NA
abundance: once
j_gene: TRBJ1-4
CDR3nt: TGTGCCAGCAGCGTTTACAGAGACTCTAATGAAAAACTGTTTTTT
CDR3aa: CASSVYRDSNEKLFF

v_gene: TRBV4-3
d_gene: TRBD2
abundance: NA
j_gene: TRBJ2-1
CDR3nt: TGCGCCAGCAGCCAAGATATGACTAGCGCGTACAATGAGCAGTTCTTC
CDR3aa: CASSQDMTSAYNEQFF

v_gene: TRBV4-1
d_gene: TRBD2
abundance: NA
j_gene: TRBJ2-3
CDR3nt: TGCGCCAGCAGCCAGGTGTTGGCGGGGGATTATGCAGATACGCAGTATTTT
CDR3aa: CASSQVLAGDYADTQYF

v_gene: TRBV4-1
d_gene: NA
abundance: once
j_gene: TRBJ2-7
CDR3nt: TGCGCCAGCAGCCCCGGCGCCTCGGCCCCCGGGGCCTACGAGCAGTACTTC
CDR3aa: CASSPGASAPGAYEQYF

v_gene: TRBV6-5
d_gene: NA
abundance: NA
j_gene: TRBJ1-4
CDR3nt: TGTGCCAGCAGTTACTCAATAGGGGAGGTAACTGAAAAACTGTTTTTT
CDR3aa: CASSYSIGEVTEKLFF

v_gene: TRBV27
d_gene: TRBD2
abundance: NA
j_gene: TRBJ2-7
CDR3nt: TGTGCCAGCAGTTTACTTAGCGGGAGCTACGAGCAGTACTTC
CDR3aa: CASSLLSGSYEQYF

v_gene: TRBV11-2
d_gene: NA
abundance: NA
j_gene: TRBJ2-1
CDR3nt: TGTGCCAGCAGTTTAATTTCAGGGGCCAATGAGCAGTTCTTC
CDR3aa: CASSLISGANEQFF

v_gene: TRBV27
d_gene: TRBD1
abundance: NA
j_gene: TRBJ2-7
CDR3nt: TGTGCCAGCAGCGACAGGGGGGCCGGGGACGAGCAGTACTTC
CDR3aa: CASSDRGAGDEQYF

v_gene: TRBV19
d_gene: NA
abundance: NA
j_gene: TRBJ1-5
CDR3nt: TGTGCCAGTAGTGGCGCGGAGTACCACGGCCCCTCGCCCCAGCATTTT
CDR3aa: CASSGAEYHGPSPQHF

v_gene: TRBV5-4
d_gene: NA
abundance: NA
j_gene: TRBJ1-6
CDR3nt: TGTGCCAGCAGCTCGGGCTACGAGGTACAAGATTCACCCCTCCACTTT
CDR3aa: CASSSGYEVQDSPLHF

v_gene: TRBV6-5
d_gene: NA
abundance: NA
j_gene: TRBJ1-1
CDR3nt: TGTGCCAGCAGTTCGGTCGGACGGGAGCTCACTGAAGCTTTCTTT
CDR3aa: CASSSVGRELTEAFF

v_gene: TRBV9
d_gene: NA
abundance: NA
j_gene: TRBJ1-3
CDR3nt: TGTGCCAGCAGCGTCGAAGGGGTTTGGGGAAACACCATATATTTT
CDR3aa: CASSVEGVWGNTIYF

v_gene: TRBV5-8
d_gene: NA
abundance: NA
j_gene: TRBJ1-5
CDR3nt: TGTGCCAGCAGCTTGTTTCTGGGCGGTCAGCCCCAGCATTTT
CDR3aa: CASSLFLGGQPQHF

v_gene: TRBV27
d_gene: NA
abundance: NA
j_gene: TRBJ2-1
CDR3nt: TGTGCCAGCAGTTTAAACGTAGCGGCCTACAATGAGCAGTTCTTC
CDR3aa: CASSLNVAAYNEQFF

v_gene: TRBV28
d_gene: TRBD1
abundance: NA
j_gene: TRBJ1-1
CDR3nt: TGTGCCAGCGCAAACACAGGGGGCGAAACTGAAGCTTTCTTT
CDR3aa: CASANTGGETEAFF

v_gene: TRBV7-9
d_gene: TRBD2
abundance: NA
j_gene: TRBJ2-7
CDR3nt: TGTGCCAGCAGCTCACTTTTAACTAGCGGGAGTAACGAGCAGTACTTC
CDR3aa: CASSSLLTSGSNEQYF

v_gene: TRBV4-1
d_gene: TRBD2
abundance: once
j_gene: TRBJ2-7
CDR3nt: TGCGCCAGCAGCCCCAGGGCCGGGGGGGACGAGCAGTACTTC
CDR3aa: CASSPRAGGDEQYF

v_gene: TRBV28
d_gene: NA
abundance: NA
j_gene: TRBJ2-2
CDR3nt: TGTGCCAGCAGTTCCCTCCTGGGGGGCCCGGGGGAGCTGTTTTTT
CDR3aa: CASSSLLGGPGELFF

v_gene: TRBV30
d_gene: NA
abundance: NA
j_gene: TRBJ2-3
CDR3nt: TGTGCCTGGAGTGTACCACAGGGGAGGGATACGCAGTATTTT
CDR3aa: CAWSVPQGRDTQYF

v_gene: TRBV18
d_gene: NA
abundance: NA
j_gene: TRBJ1-4
CDR3nt: TGTGCCAGCTCACCATTGGGGCCCGGTGACGAGGGGGAAAAACTGTTTTTT
CDR3aa: CASSPLGPGDEGEKLFF

v_gene: TRBV30
d_gene: NA
abundance: NA
j_gene: TRBJ2-7
CDR3nt: TGTGCCTTAGAGCATATCTCCTACGAGCAGTACTTC
CDR3aa: CALEHISYEQYF

v_gene: TRBV27
d_gene: NA
abundance: NA
j_gene: TRBJ2-2
CDR3nt: TGTGCCAGCAGTATCGGAAACACCGGGGAGCTGTTTTTT
CDR3aa: CASSIGNTGELFF

v_gene: TRBV20-1
d_gene: NA
abundance: NA
j_gene: TRBJ1-1
CDR3nt: TGCAGTGCTAGTAATCCCGAGGGAGCTTTCTTT
CDR3aa: CSASNPEGAFF

v_gene: TRBV30
d_gene: NA
abundance: NA
j_gene: TRBJ2-1
CDR3nt: TGTGCCTGGAGCGAGGCGGTTCTCACGGGGAATGAGCAGTTCTTC
CDR3aa: CAWSEAVLTGNEQFF

v_gene: TRBV6-1
d_gene: TRBD1
abundance: NA
j_gene: TRBJ1-1
CDR3nt: TGTGCCAGCAAGGACAGGGGGCTGGGTGAAGCTTTCTTT
CDR3aa: CASKDRGLGEAFF

v_gene: TRBV4-3
d_gene: TRBD2
abundance: NA
j_gene: TRBJ2-1
CDR3nt: TGCGCCAGCAGCCAAGATGAACTAGCGGGAGAAAATGACAATGAGCAGTTCTTC
CDR3aa: CASSQDELAGENDNEQFF

v_gene: TRBV11-1
d_gene: NA
abundance: NA
j_gene: TRBJ1-1
CDR3nt: TGTGCCAGCAGCCCGGACGGTAACACTGAAGCTTTCTTT
CDR3aa: CASSPDGNTEAFF

v_gene: TRBV9
d_gene: TRBD2
abundance: NA
j_gene: TRBJ2-7
CDR3nt: TGTGCCAGCAGCGGGGGGACTAGCGGGAGCGAGCAGTACTTC
CDR3aa: CASSGGTSGSEQYF

v_gene: TRBV7-9
d_gene: NA
abundance: NA
j_gene: TRBJ2-2
CDR3nt: TGTGCCAGCAGGCCGACAATATCCACCGGGGAGCTGTTTTTT
CDR3aa: CASRPTISTGELFF

v_gene: TRBV27
d_gene: NA
abundance: NA
j_gene: TRBJ1-3
CDR3nt: TGTGCCAGCAGTCCGTACATAAGCTCTGGAAACACCATATATTTT
CDR3aa: CASSPYISSGNTIYF

v_gene: TRBV9
d_gene: NA
abundance: NA
j_gene: TRBJ2-1
CDR3nt: TGTGCCAGCAGCGCACGGGACACGGCGTATGAGCAGTTCTTC
CDR3aa: CASSARDTAYEQFF

v_gene: TRBV5-6
d_gene: NA
abundance: once
j_gene: TRBJ2-7
CDR3nt: TGTGCCAGCAGCTTCGATCCGCGCGGCGAGCAGTACTTC
CDR3aa: CASSFDPRGEQYF

v_gene: TRBV28
d_gene: TRBD2
abundance: NA
j_gene: TRBJ2-5
CDR3nt: TGTGCCAGCAGTTTATTCCTAGCGGGGGATCAAGAGACCCAGTACTTC
CDR3aa: CASSLFLAGDQETQYF

v_gene: TRBV27
d_gene: TRBD1
abundance: NA
j_gene: TRBJ1-5
CDR3nt: TGTGCCAGCAGCTGGGACAGGGGGCAGCCCCAGCATTTT
CDR3aa: CASSWDRGQPQHF

v_gene: TRBV7-9
d_gene: TRBD1
abundance: NA
j_gene: TRBJ2-7
CDR3nt: TGTGCCAGCAGCCCGCGGACAGGGGAGTACGAGCAGTACTTC
CDR3aa: CASSPRTGEYEQYF

v_gene: TRBV7-9
d_gene: NA
abundance: NA
j_gene: TRBJ2-5
CDR3nt: TGTGCCAGCAGCTTATGGAGCGGTCAGCGGGCGGAGACCCAGTACTTC
CDR3aa: CASSLWSGQRAETQYF

v_gene: TRBV7-6
d_gene: TRBD1
abundance: NA
j_gene: TRBJ1-1
CDR3nt: TGTGCCAGCAGCTCCCGACAGGGGGCGAACACTGAAGCTTTCTTT
CDR3aa: CASSSRQGANTEAFF

v_gene: TRBV7-9
d_gene: NA
abundance: NA
j_gene: TRBJ2-1
CDR3nt: TGTGCCAGCAGCTCTGGACCTTCCAATGAGCAGTTCTTC
CDR3aa: CASSSGPSNEQFF

v_gene: TRBV6-1
d_gene: TRBD2
abundance: NA
j_gene: TRBJ2-7
CDR3nt: TGTGCCAGCAGTGGGACTAGCGGAGAGGGCTACGAGCAGTACTTC
CDR3aa: CASSGTSGEGYEQYF

v_gene: TRBV15
d_gene: NA
abundance: NA
j_gene: TRBJ2-1
CDR3nt: TGTGCCACCAGCAGAGCCTTTGACAGCCCCGAGCAGTTCTTC
CDR3aa: CATSRAFDSPEQFF

v_gene: TRBV19
d_gene: NA
abundance: NA
j_gene: TRBJ1-1
CDR3nt: TGTGCCAGTAGTTTGGGTCTCAACACTGAAGCTTTCTTT
CDR3aa: CASSLGLNTEAFF